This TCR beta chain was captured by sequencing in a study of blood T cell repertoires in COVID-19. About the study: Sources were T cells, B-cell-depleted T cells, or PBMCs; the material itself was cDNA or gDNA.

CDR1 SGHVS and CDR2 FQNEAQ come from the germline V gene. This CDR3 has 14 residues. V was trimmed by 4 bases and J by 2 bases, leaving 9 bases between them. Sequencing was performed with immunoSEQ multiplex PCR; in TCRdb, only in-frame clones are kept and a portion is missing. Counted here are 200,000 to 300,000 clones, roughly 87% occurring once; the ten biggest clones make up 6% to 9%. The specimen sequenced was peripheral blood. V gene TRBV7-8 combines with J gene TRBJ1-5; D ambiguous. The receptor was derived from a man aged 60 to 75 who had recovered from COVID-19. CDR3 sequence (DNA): TGTGCCAGCAGCTCTACCACGGGCAATCAGCCCCAGCATTTT. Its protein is CASSSTTGNQPQHF.